This entry describes one T cell receptor beta chain. The antigen is not known. This specimen belongs to a study of regulatory T cells in long-lasting Graves disease. Germline V gene lookup returns CDR1 MDHEN and CDR2 SYDVKM. The CDR3 has 14 amino acids. The germline V and J ends were trimmed by 3 bases and 6 bases, with 14 bases remaining between them. General study points: Persistent disease preferred TRBV28, TRBJ1-2 and TRBJ2-5. TCR diversity was lower in persistent Graves' patients than in newly diagnosed ones.

HTBI primers from iRepertoire and Arm-PCR of CDR3 regions yielded the TCR beta libraries. TCRdb called the multiplex PCR reads again in MiXCR, with one record for every CDR3 protein. Of 400,000 to 500,000 distinct CDR3 sequences detected, 21% appear once; the ten largest clones hold 13% to 15%. Time point given: persistent/refractory GD, antithyroid drugs over 5 years with positive TRAb. Making the TCR library involved RNA that had been extracted from PBMCs. The receptor's source is a female donor with Graves disease. This material consisted of peripheral blood mononuclear cells (PBMCs), taken when the disease was refractory, from a patient treated with antithyroid drugs. V usage is TRBV28 and J usage is TRBJ2-5; TRBD2 is a possible D gene (5 bases). DNA of the CDR3: TGTGCCAGCAGTTTTGGCGAGGGTTTGAAGACCCAGTACTTC. Amino acid sequence: CASSFGEGLKTQYF.